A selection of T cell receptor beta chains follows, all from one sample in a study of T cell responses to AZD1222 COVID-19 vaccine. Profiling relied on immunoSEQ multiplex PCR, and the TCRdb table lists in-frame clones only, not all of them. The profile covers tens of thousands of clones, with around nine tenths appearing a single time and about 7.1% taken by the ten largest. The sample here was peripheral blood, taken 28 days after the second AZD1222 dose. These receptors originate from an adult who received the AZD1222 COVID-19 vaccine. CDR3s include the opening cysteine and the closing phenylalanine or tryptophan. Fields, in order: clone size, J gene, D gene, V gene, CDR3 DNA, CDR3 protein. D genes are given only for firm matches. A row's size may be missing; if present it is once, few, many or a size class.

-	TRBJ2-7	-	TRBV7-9	TGTGCCAGCAGCTTAGCTTCCTGGGGAGGAACCTACGAGCAGTACTTC	CASSLASWGGTYEQYF
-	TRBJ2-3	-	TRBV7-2	TGTGCCAGCAGCTTCACAGATACGCAGTATTTT	CASSFTDTQYF
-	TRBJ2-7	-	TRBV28	TGTGCCAGCAGTTTAAAGGGGTTCTCCTACGAGCAGTACTTC	CASSLKGFSYEQYF
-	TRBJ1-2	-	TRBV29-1	TGCAGCGCCGCCGGGACTGAATCCTATGGCTACACCTTC	CSAAGTESYGYTF
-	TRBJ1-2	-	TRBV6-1	TGTGCCAGCAGTGAATTCGGCACCTACTATGGCTACACCTTC	CASSEFGTYYGYTF
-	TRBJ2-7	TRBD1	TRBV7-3	TGTGCCAGCAGCCTCGGACAGGGGGCCAACGAGCAGTACTTC	CASSLGQGANEQYF
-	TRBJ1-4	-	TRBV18	TGTGCCAGCACCATCCGGGGACTTCCTAATGAAAAACTGTTTTTT	CASTIRGLPNEKLFF
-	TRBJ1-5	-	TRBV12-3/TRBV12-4	TGTGCCAGCAGGACCCACGGTCAGCCCCAGCATTTT	CASRTHGQPQHF
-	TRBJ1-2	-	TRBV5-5	TGTGCCAGCAGCTTGGCCCGGGGGATCGGCGATGGCTACACCTTC	CASSLARGIGDGYTF
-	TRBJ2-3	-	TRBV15	TGTGCCACCAGCAGAGACGCGAGGGCTGTAGCAGATACGCAGTATTTT	CATSRDARAVADTQYF
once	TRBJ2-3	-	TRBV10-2	TGCGCCAGCACCCCTGGGAGGAGCACAGATACGCAGTATTTT	CASTPGRSTDTQYF
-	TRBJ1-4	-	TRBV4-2	TGTGCCAGCAGCCAAGGTGCCAGGGAGAATGAAAAACTGTTTTTT	CASSQGARENEKLFF
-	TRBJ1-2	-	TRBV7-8	TGTGCCAGCAGCCTCACATACGTCCTCTACTTC	CASSLTYVLYF
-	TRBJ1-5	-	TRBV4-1	TGCGCCAGCAGCCAAGGTCAGACACATAGCAATCAGCCCCAGCATTTT	CASSQGQTHSNQPQHF
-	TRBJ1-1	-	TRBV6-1	TGTGCCAGCAGCCGGGACGGGGGTTACACTGAAGCTTTCTTT	CASSRDGGYTEAFF
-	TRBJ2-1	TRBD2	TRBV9	TGTGCCAGCAGCGTAACTAGCGGGAGTGGGAATGAGCAGTTCTTC	CASSVTSGSGNEQFF
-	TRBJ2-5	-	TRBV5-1	TGCGCCAGCAGCCCAGGGTTGGGAGGAGAGACCCAGTACTTC	CASSPGLGGETQYF
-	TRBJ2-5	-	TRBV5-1	TGCGCCAGCTGGAGGGGGTTCGGGGAGACCCAGTACTTC	CASWRGFGETQYF
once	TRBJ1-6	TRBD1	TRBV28	TGTGCCAGCAGTTGGGACAGGGTCGATAATTCACCCCTCCACTTT	CASSWDRVDNSPLHF
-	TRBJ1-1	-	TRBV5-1	TGCGCCAGCAGCGGAACATTCACTGCCGCTGAAGCTTTCTTT	CASSGTFTAAEAFF
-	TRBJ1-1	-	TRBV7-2	TGTGCCAGCAGTCATGCCAGAGGGAGCGGGAGAGCTTTCTTT	CASSHARGSGRAFF
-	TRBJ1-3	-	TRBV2	TGTGCCAGCAGTGAAGCGCTTGGGGACCTGAGAAACACCATATATTTT	CASSEALGDLRNTIYF
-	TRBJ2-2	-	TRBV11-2	TGTGCCAGCAGCTTAGATCCAACCCTACCAAACACCGGGGAGCTGTTTTTT	CASSLDPTLPNTGELFF
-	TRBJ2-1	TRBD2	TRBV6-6	TGTGCCAGCAGGGATTCTACTAGCGGCTCCTACAATGAGCAGTTCTTC	CASRDSTSGSYNEQFF
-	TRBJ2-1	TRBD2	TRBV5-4	TGTGCCAGCAGCCTCGGAGCGGGAGCAGTTGGTGAGCAGTTCTTC	CASSLGAGAVGEQFF
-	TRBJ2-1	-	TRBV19	TGTGCCAGTAGTATAAAGCGGTCACCCGTGGGGTTATACAATGAGCAGTTCTTC	CASSIKRSPVGLYNEQFF
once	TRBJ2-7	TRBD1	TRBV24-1	TGTGCCATCGGACAGGGAGTCACCTACGAGCAGTACTTC	CAIGQGVTYEQYF
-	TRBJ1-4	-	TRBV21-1	TGTGCCAGCAGCAAAGGTCGAAAGGGAGGGGATGAAAAACTGTTTTTT	CASSKGRKGGDEKLFF
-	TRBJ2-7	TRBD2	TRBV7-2	TGTGCCAGCAGCGGTTCAAGCGGGAGCTCCTACGAGCAGTACTTC	CASSGSSGSSYEQYF
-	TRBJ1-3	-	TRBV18	TGTGCCAGCTCACCACCGAGGGGTACAACTATCGGAAACACCATATATTTT	CASSPPRGTTIGNTIYF
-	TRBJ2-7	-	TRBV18	TGTGCCAGCTCACTCCCTCCACAGGGTTTCGACTACGAGCAGTACTTC	CASSLPPQGFDYEQYF
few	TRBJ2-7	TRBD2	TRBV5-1	TGCGCCAGCAGCTTGTCTAGCGGGACCCGCACGTCCTACGAGCAGTACTTC	CASSLSSGTRTSYEQYF
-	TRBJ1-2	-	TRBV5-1	TGCGCCAGCAGCTTTGCTCCATTTATAGACAACCTCGGCTACACCTTC	CASSFAPFIDNLGYTF
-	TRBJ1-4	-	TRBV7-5	TGTGTCAGAAGAGCCTTAGGGGGCGCAGGTGAAAAACTGTTTTTT	CVRRALGGAGEKLFF
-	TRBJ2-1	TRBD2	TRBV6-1	TGTGCCAGCAGTGAAAGGGGGACTAGCGGGAGTAGGTCCTACAATGAGCAGTTCTTC	CASSERGTSGSRSYNEQFF
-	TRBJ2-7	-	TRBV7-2	TGTGCCAGCAGCTTATCAGGGCTCGGTTACGAGCAGTACTTC	CASSLSGLGYEQYF
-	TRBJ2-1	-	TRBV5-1	TGCGCCAGCAGCTTGGATAGCTACAATGAGCAGTTCTTC	CASSLDSYNEQFF
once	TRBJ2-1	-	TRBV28	TGTGCCAGCAGTCCTTCGGGGGTTTATCAGGACAAGGATGAGCAGTTCTTC	CASSPSGVYQDKDEQFF
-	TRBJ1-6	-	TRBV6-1	TGTGCCAGCAGTGTGGGGATGGGTGGGCGGTTGGATAATTCACCCCTCCACTTT	CASSVGMGGRLDNSPLHF